The present entry profiles one T cell receptor beta chain with its context. Primers used in a second PCR of roughly 6 to 11 cycles were a sample-barcoded 5' primer and a J-beta primer mix. A template-switch adaptor with 12 random nucleotides tagged each cDNA molecule. Using its own MiXCR run on the 5' RACE reads, TCRdb lists one record per CDR3 protein. The sample has 1.5 million to 2 million distinct CDR3 sequences; about 28% are singletons. This sample is part of a study of blood T cells in healthy people across ages. The CDR3 is made up of 14 amino acids. The germline gives CDR1 SGHAT, CDR2 FQNNGV. Trimming pared 1 base from V and 2 bases from J, leaving 9 bases between.

Sequences were obtained from blood. The receptor was isolated from a woman aged 25 to 39 in good health. The chain is built from TRBV11-2 and TRBJ2-7; a weak D match, TRBD1 (5 bases). The CDR3 region has the DNA TGTGCCAGCAGCTTAGTAAGGGGCGCCTACGAGCAGTACTTC. Its protein is CASSLVRGAYEQYF. The full variable domain, its missing parts supplied by reference TRBV11-2 and TRBJ2-7, is EAGVAQSPRYKIIEKRQSVAFWCNPISGHATLYWYQQILGQGPKLLIQFQNNGVVDDSQLPKDRFSAERLKGVDSTLKIQPAKLEDSAVYLCASSLVRGAYEQYFGPGTRLTVT.